This T cell receptor (beta chain) was identified during a study of cytomegalovirus exposure and HLA in healthy donors. Study-level points and caveats: Sequencing likely produced, as an artifact, a cluster of highly shared sequence variants. High specificity and sensitivity for cytomegalovirus status were reported for the classifier. There were some V segments, including TRBV6-2 and TRBV6-3, excluded as indistinguishable. Immune exposure was documented only through CMV serostatus.

V was pared by 11 bases and J by 5 bases, with 16 bases of the junction left unmatched. Germline values: CDR1 ENHRY, CDR2 SYGVKD. The length of the CDR3 is 15 residues. Primers for the PCR totalled 60 Vbeta and 13 Jbeta. Repertoires were generated with immunoSEQ multiplex PCR, while TCRdb's copy carries only in-frame clones and drops some. Of some 180,000 clones in the sample, 9.5% were seen once. In the case of this clone: Its target is unknown.

The TCR comes from a woman in her 30s in good health and CMV-seropositive. The chain links TRBV10-3 to TRBJ2-5; 8 bases agree with TRBD2. Sequencing was carried out using PBMCs. This CDR3 reads CASSAGLEGAETQYF. In DNA form, the CDR3 reads TGTGCCTCCTCCGCGGGACTAGAGGGAGCGGAGACCCAGTACTTC.